These 21 T cell receptor beta chains originate from one sample sequenced in a study of T cell repertoires in cytomegalovirus infection. MiXCR, applied by TCRdb to the reads, yields one record per CDR3 protein. Seen here are approximately 500,000 distinct CDR3 sequences, more than 20% observed once, and the top ten hold about 12%. Sequenced sample: PBMCs. These receptors all stem from a human donor in good health (CMV status not recorded). Some clones in this sample may be carry-over from other donors' samples.

This clonotype has a handful of counts. The chain carries TRBV7-9 and TRBJ2-5; weak D call: TRBD2 (6 bases). The ends were cut back, 2 bases at V and 2 bases at J, with 12 bases in the middle. The CDR3 is made up of 15 amino acids. Germline values: CDR1 SEHNR, CDR2 FQNEAQ (reference sequence). CDR3 sequence reads: CASSLQRLDQETQYF. The CDR3 DNA reads as TGTGCCAGCAGCTTACAACGACTAGATCAAGAGACCCAGTACTTC.

This clonotype has more than one count but fewer than ten. This chain connects TRBV11-3 to TRBJ2-2; D perhaps matches TRBD1 (6 bases). The ends were cut back, 3 bases at V and 7 bases at J, with 12 bases in the middle. Germline lookup yields CDR1 SGHNT and CDR2 YENEEA. There are 14 residues in the CDR3. The CDR3 DNA is TGTGCCAGCAGCTTCTTGAGGGGGATCGGGGAGCTGTTTTTT. Its translation is CASSFLRGIGELFF.

CDR3 protein: CASNLWGSPQETQYF. The CDR3 DNA sequence: TGCGCCAGCAATTTATGGGGGTCCCCCCAAGAGACCCAGTACTTC. The chain carries TRBV5-1 and TRBJ2-5; tentatively, D is TRBD1 or TRBD2 (5 bases each). Germline values: CDR1 SGHRS, CDR2 YFSETQ. This CDR3 spans 15 amino acids. The V and J ends lost 6 bases and 1 base respectively, with 16 bases between them. The full variable domain, completed using reference TRBV5-1 and TRBJ2-5, is KAGVTQTPRYLIKTRGQQVTLSCSPISGHRSVSWYQQTPGQGLQFLFEYFSETQRNKGNFPGRFSGRQFSNSRSEMNVSTLELGDSALYLCASNLWGSPQETQYFGPGTRLLVL.

At least ten counts were recorded for this clonotype. V is TRBV7-9 and J is TRBJ2-1; TRBD2 matches 11 bases. The germline V gene encodes CDR1 SEHNR and CDR2 FQNEAQ (reference sequence). The CDR3 totals 17 residues. V shed 4 bases, J shed 2 bases, and the junction held 7 bases outside the gene matches. CDR3 residues: CASSSYGTSGPYNEQFF. CDR3 coding DNA: TGTGCCAGCAGCTCATATGGGACTAGCGGACCCTACAATGAGCAGTTCTTC.

V gene TRBV6-1 combines with J gene TRBJ1-2, with 8 bases aligning to TRBD1. The germline V gene has CDR1 MNHNS and CDR2 SASEGT. This CDR3 has 18 residues. Losses at the gene ends were 6 bases for V and 1 base for J; bases not matched to a gene: 16. The CDR3 here is CASSELQTGALLNYGYTF. In DNA form, the CDR3 reads TGTGCCAGCAGCGAACTTCAGACAGGGGCCTTACTTAACTATGGCTACACCTTC.

This clonotype was seen more than once but under ten times. The chain links TRBV7-2 to TRBJ2-3, with 10 bases that match TRBD2. With 7 bases clipped from V and 1 base from J, the junction kept 14 bases outside the gene matches. This CDR3 has 18 amino acids. Germline V gives CDR1 SGHTA, CDR2 FQGNSA. The CDR3 DNA reads as TGTGCCAGCACCTGGGGGGGAACTGGACTAGCGGGCACAGATACGCAGTATTTT. Translation gives CASTWGGTGLAGTDTQYF.

This clonotype was counted at least ten times. The V gene is TRBV19, the J gene TRBJ2-7; 8 positions match TRBD2. The germline CDR1 and CDR2 sequences are LNHDA and SQIVND (reference sequence). The J segment lost 1 base and the V segment lost 5 bases, leaving 7 bases of the junction unmatched. The CDR3 runs 15 residues. For the CDR3, the DNA is TGTGCCAGTAGTCTCAGCGGGAGAGGGTCCTACGAGCAGTACTTC. Translation gives CASSLSGRGSYEQYF.

This clonotype turned up a few times. The rearrangement joins TRBV19 to TRBJ2-7; a possible D gene is TRBD2 (7 bases). V shed 9 bases and J shed 0 bases, with 21 bases lying between them. Per germline, CDR1 LNHDA and CDR2 SQIVND (reference sequence). The CDR3 sequence is 16 residues long. CDR3 coding DNA: TGTGCCAGCTCCCAAGGGGGTAGCGGGCCCTCCTACGAGCAGTACTTC. Amino acids: CASSQGGSGPSYEQYF.

This clonotype came up many times. J is TRBJ2-2 and V is TRBV7-2; D ambiguous. Trimming left V 4 bases short and J 4 bases short, with 10 bases between. Germline V gene sequence: CDR1 SGHTA, CDR2 FQGNSA. The CDR3 is 14 residues long. CDR3 sequence reads: CASSSTIITGELFF. CDR3 sequence (DNA): TGTGCCAGCAGCTCAACAATTATCACCGGGGAGCTGTTTTTT.

This clonotype has only a few counts. CDR3 nucleotide sequence: TGTGCCAGCAGCCAGGGACAGGCGGGCTATGGCTACACCTTC. Translated, it gives CASSQGQAGYGYTF. The rearrangement joins TRBV7-2 to TRBJ1-2; 8 bases map to TRBD1. V dropped 5 bases and J dropped 4; count of bases not matched to a gene: 6. The length of the CDR3 is 14 residues. Looked up from germline, CDR1 is SGHTA and CDR2 is FQGNSA.

This clonotype was counted many times. This chain uses TRBV6-5 with TRBJ2-3; either TRBD1 or TRBD2 may supply D (5 bases each). Deletions cut 5 bases from V and 4 bases from J, with 22 bases between. Germline-derived CDR1 and CDR2 are MNHEY and SVGAGI. CDR3 size: 17 residues. CDR3: CASSQPGPLAHADTQYF. CDR3 nucleotides: TGTGCCAGCAGTCAACCGGGACCGCTGGCTCACGCAGATACGCAGTATTTT.

A few counts support this clonotype. The gene calls are TRBV12-5 and TRBJ1-1; no firm D call. The CDR3 totals 14 residues. Germline values: CDR1 LGHNT, CDR2 FRNRAP. The V end was cut by 1 base, the J end by 3 bases, with 9 bases between. CDR3 loop: CASGLGVRDTEAFF. The CDR3 nucleotides are TGTGCTAGTGGTTTGGGGGTCCGGGACACTGAAGCTTTCTTT.

This clonotype came up a few times. The chain links TRBV2 to TRBJ2-6; TRBD1 is a possible D gene (5 bases). The germline V and J ends were trimmed by 6 bases and 5 bases, with 17 bases remaining between them. CDR1 and CDR2 (germline): SNHLY, FYNNEI. This CDR3 spans 16 amino acids. As DNA, the CDR3 is TGTGCCAGCAGGATGATTCAGGGAATCTGGGCCAACGTCCTGACTTTC. Translated, it gives CASRMIQGIWANVLTF.

The chain couples TRBV28 to TRBJ1-3; no clear D. The CDR3 covers 10 residues. V was shortened by 2 bases and J by 7 bases, with 0 bases between the two germline ends. CDR1 is MDHEN and CDR2 is SYDVKM in the germline V gene. The chain's CDR3 is CASSLNTIYF. The CDR3 DNA reads TGTGCCAGCAGTTTAAACACCATATATTTT.

This clonotype has just a few counts. V is TRBV6-6 and J is TRBJ2-7, with TRBD1 matching 7 bases. Germline loops: CDR1 MNHNY, CDR2 SVGAGI (reference sequence). This CDR3 is built from 14 residues. V lost 1 base and J lost 1; bases outside the gene matches: 1. CDR3 coding DNA: TGTGCCAGCAGTTACTGGGACAGATCCTACGAGCAGTACTTC. Translated, it gives CASSYWDRSYEQYF.

This chain uses TRBV29-1 with TRBJ2-3; D is perhaps TRBD1 (7 bases). The CDR3 length is 15 residues. V dropped 7 bases and J dropped 7 bases, with 24 bases sitting between them. The germline V gene encodes CDR1 SQVTM and CDR2 ANQGSEA. The DNA of the CDR3 is TGCAGCGCCCTGATGGCGCAGGGGGGATTAAATACGCAGTATTTT. This encodes CSALMAQGGLNTQYF.

This clonotype was seen more than once but under ten times. This may arise from a read error, as a much more abundant clone is one base away. The chain recombines TRBV5-5 with TRBJ2-1; D is ambiguous. Trimming stripped 2 bases from V and 4 bases from J, with 4 bases between. The CDR3 loop spans 12 amino acids. Germline assignment: CDR1 SGHKS and CDR2 YYEKEE (reference sequence). The DNA for the CDR3 is TGTGCCAGCAGCTTTGGATACAATGAGCAGTTCTTC. This translates into CASSFGYNEQFF. The full variable domain, rest sourced from reference TRBV5-5 and TRBJ2-1, is DAGVTQSPTHLIKTRGQQVTLRCSPISGHKSVSWYQQVLGQGPQFIFQYYEKEERGRGNFPDRFSARQFPNYSSELNVNALLLGDSALYLCASSFGYNEQFFGPGTRLTVL.

There are a few counts of this clonotype. The chain combines TRBV4-2 with TRBJ1-2; D may be TRBD1 (5 bases). V was cut by 0 bases and J by 8 bases, with 19 bases left in between. This CDR3 has 16 residues. Germline V lookup: CDR1 LGHNA, CDR2 YNFKEQ. CDR3 in amino acids: CASSQEVGASSDGYTF. In DNA form, the CDR3 reads TGTGCCAGCAGCCAAGAAGTAGGGGCCAGCTCGGACGGCTACACCTTC.

Regarding this clonotype: A read error may produce the germline difference seen at one junction end. V is TRBV19 and J is TRBJ2-1; perhaps TRBD2 as D (5 bases). Germline V lookup: CDR1 LNHDA, CDR2 SQIVND (reference sequence). This CDR3 region has 16 residues. CDR3 amino acids: CASSTIRGPSHNEQFF. CDR3 in DNA: TGTGCCAGTAGTACTATCCGGGGTCCCTCCCACAATGAGCAGTTCTTC.

CDR3 loop: CASSPGTTPDTQYF. CDR3 sequence (DNA): TGTGCCAGCAGTCCGGGGACGACCCCCGATACGCAGTATTTT. V gene TRBV6-1 combines with J gene TRBJ2-3; D possibly matches TRBD1 or TRBD2 (5 bases each). The germline V gene encodes CDR1 MNHNS and CDR2 SASEGT. V was cut by 5 bases and J by 6 bases, with 15 bases left in between. The CDR3 is made up of 14 amino acids.

This sequence joins TRBV27 and TRBJ1-4; 8 positions agree with TRBD1. The V gene's germline CDR1 is MNHEY and CDR2 SMNVEV (reference sequence). V lost 5 bases to trimming and J lost 0 bases; unmatched junction nucleotides: 8. This CDR3 has 17 residues. This CDR3 is CASSPRQGPTTNEKLFF. CDR3 coding DNA: TGTGCCAGCAGTCCAAGACAGGGGCCAACAACTAATGAAAAACTGTTTTTT.